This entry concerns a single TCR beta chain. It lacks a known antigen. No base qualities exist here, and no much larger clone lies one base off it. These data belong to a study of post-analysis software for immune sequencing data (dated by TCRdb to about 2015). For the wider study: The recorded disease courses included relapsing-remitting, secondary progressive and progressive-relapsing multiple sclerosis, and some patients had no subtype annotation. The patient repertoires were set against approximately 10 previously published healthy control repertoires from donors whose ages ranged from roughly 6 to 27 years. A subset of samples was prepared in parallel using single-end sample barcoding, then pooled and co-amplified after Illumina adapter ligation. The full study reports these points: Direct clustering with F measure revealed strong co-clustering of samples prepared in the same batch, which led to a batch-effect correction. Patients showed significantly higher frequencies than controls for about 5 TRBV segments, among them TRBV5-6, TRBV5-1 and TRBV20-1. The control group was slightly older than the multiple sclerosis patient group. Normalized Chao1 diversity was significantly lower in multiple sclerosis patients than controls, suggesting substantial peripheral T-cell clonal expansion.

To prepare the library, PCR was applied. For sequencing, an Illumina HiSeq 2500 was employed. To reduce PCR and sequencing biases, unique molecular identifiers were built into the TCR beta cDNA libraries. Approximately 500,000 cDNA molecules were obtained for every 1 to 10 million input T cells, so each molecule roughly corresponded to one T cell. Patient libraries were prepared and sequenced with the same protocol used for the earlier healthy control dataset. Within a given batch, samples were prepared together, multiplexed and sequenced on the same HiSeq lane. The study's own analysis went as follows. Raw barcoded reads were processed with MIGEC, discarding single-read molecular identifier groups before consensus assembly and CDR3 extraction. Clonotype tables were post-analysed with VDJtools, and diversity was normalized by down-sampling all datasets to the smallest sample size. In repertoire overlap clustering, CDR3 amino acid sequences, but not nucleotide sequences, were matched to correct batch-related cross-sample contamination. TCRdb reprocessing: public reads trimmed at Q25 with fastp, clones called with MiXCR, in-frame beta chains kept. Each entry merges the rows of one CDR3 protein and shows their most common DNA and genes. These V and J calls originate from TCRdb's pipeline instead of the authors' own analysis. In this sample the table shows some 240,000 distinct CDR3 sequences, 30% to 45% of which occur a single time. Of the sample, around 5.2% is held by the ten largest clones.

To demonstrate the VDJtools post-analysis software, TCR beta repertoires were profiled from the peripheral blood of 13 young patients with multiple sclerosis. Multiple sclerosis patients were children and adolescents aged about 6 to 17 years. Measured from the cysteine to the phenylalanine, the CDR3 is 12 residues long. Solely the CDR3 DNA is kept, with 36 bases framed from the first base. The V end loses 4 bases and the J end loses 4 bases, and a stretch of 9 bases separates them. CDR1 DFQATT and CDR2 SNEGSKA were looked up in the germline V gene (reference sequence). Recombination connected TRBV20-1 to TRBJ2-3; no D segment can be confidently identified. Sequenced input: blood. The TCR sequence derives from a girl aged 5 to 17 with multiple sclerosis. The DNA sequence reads TGCAGTGCTACTCTTCCGGCAGATACGCAGTATTTT. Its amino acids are CSATLPADTQYF.